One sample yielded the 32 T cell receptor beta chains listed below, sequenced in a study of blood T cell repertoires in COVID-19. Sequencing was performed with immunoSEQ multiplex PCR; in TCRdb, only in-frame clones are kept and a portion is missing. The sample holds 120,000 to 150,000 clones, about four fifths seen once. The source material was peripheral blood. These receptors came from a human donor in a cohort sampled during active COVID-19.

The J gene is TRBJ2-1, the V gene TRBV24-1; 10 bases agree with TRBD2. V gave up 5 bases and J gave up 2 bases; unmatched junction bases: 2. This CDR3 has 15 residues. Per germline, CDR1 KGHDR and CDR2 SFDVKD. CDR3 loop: CATSASGRAYNEQFF. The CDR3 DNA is TGTGCCACCAGTGCGAGCGGGAGGGCCTACAATGAGCAGTTCTTC.

The CDR3 DNA is TGTGCCAGCAGTGATGGCAGGTCCTCTGGAAACACCATATATTTT. Amino acid sequence: CASSDGRSSGNTIYF. The rearrangement joins TRBV6-1 to TRBJ1-3, with no clear D. CDR1 is MNHNS, CDR2 SASEGT, per germline. The ends were cut back, 3 bases at V and 0 bases at J, with 9 bases in the middle. The CDR3 spans 15 residues.

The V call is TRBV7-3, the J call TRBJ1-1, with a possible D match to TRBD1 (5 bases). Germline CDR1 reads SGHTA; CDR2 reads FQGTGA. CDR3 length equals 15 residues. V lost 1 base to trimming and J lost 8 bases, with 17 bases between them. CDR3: CASSLNHGGSWEAFF. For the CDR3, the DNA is TGTGCCAGCAGCTTAAACCACGGGGGGTCCTGGGAAGCTTTCTTT.

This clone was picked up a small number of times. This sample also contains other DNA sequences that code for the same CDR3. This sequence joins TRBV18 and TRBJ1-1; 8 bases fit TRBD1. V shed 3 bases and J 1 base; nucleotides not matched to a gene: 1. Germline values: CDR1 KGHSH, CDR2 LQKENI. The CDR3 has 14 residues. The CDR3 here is CASSPDRGNTEAFF. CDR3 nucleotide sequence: TGTGCCAGCTCACCCGACAGGGGGAACACTGAAGCTTTCTTT.

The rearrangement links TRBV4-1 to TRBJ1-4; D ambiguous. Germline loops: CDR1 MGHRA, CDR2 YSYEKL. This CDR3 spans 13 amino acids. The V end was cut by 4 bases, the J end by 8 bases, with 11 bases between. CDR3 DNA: TGCGCCAGCAGCCGGACTGCGGAGGAAAAACTGTTTTTT. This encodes CASSRTAEEKLFF.

DNA for the CDR3: TGTGCCAGCTCCCCGGGGAGCGGCTACGAGCAGTACTTC. Protein: CASSPGSGYEQYF. This chain joins TRBV7-3 and TRBJ2-7, with D possibly TRBD2 on 5 matching bases. CDR1 and CDR2 (germline): SGHTA, FQGTGA. This CDR3 has 13 amino acids. V shed 8 bases and J shed 3 bases, with 14 bases lying between them.

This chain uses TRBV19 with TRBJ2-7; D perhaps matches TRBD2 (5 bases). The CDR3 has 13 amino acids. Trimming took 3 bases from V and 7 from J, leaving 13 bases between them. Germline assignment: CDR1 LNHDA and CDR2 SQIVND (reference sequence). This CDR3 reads CASSIYTGSEQYF. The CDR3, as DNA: TGTGCCAGTAGTATTTATACGGGATCTGAGCAGTACTTC.

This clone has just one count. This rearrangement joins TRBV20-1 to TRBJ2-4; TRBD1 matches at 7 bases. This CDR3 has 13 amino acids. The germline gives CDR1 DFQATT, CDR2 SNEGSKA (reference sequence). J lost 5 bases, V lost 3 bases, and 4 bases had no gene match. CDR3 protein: CSASKGAQNIQYF. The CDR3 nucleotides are TGCAGTGCTAGTAAGGGGGCCCAAAACATTCAGTACTTC.

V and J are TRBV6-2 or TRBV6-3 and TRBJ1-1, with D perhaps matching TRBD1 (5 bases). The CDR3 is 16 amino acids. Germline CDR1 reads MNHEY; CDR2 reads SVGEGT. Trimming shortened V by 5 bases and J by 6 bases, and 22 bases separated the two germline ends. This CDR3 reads CASSRFTGGVRSEAFF. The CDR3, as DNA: TGTGCCAGCAGTCGCTTTACCGGGGGAGTTAGGTCTGAAGCTTTCTTT.

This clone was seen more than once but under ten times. DNA of the CDR3: TGTGCCAGTAGTATGTTATCCACTAGCGGCACAGATACGCAGTATTTT. Protein product: CASSMLSTSGTDTQYF. V and J are TRBV19 and TRBJ2-3; 7 nucleotides align to TRBD2. Germline assignment: CDR1 LNHDA and CDR2 SQIVND (reference sequence). V lost 3 bases, J lost 1 base, and 7 bases stayed unmatched. CDR3 size: 16 residues.

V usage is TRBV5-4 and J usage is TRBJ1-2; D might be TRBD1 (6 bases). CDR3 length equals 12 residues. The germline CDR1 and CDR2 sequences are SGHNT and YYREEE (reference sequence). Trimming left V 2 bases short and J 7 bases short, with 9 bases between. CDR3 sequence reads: CASSLGQSGYTF. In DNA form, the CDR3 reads TGTGCCAGCAGCTTAGGACAGAGTGGCTACACCTTC.

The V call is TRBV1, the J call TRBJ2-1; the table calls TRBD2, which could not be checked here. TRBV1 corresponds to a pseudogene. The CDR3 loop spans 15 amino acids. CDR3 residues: CTSSQDLRGTSEQFF. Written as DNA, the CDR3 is TGCACCAGCAGCCAAGATCTGCGAGGGACTAGCGAGCAGTTCTTC.

The CDR3 reads CAISATGTGREPQHF. DNA of the CDR3: TGTGCCATCAGTGCCACCGGGACAGGGAGGGAGCCCCAGCATTTT. The chain is built from TRBV10-3 and TRBJ1-5, with 9 bases aligning to TRBD1. Germline V gene sequence: CDR1 ENHRY, CDR2 SYGVKD. This CDR3 is 15 amino acids long. With 4 bases clipped from V and 8 bases from J, the junction kept 9 bases outside the gene matches.

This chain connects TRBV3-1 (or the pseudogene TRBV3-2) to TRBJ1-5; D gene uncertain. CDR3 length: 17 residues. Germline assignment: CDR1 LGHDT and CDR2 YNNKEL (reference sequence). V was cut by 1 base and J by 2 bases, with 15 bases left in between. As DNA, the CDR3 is TGTGCCAGCAGCCAAGGTCCGCGTCTCGGTGGCAATCAGCCCCAGCATTTT. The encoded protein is CASSQGPRLGGNQPQHF.

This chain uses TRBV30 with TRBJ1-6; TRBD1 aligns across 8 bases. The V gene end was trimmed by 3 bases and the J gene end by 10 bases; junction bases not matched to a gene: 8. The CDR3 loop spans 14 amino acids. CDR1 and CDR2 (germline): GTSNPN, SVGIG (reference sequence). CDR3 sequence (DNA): TGTGCCTGGAGCCCAGGGGGCGCGGGGTCACCCCTCCACTTT. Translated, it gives CAWSPGGAGSPLHF.

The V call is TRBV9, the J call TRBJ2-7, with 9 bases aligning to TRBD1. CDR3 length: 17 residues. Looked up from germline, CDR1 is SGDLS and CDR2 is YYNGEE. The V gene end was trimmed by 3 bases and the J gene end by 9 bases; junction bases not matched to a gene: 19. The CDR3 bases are TGTGCCAGCAGCGCCATGTCCTCGGGACAGGGAGCCTCAGTGCAGTACTTC. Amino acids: CASSAMSSGQGASVQYF.

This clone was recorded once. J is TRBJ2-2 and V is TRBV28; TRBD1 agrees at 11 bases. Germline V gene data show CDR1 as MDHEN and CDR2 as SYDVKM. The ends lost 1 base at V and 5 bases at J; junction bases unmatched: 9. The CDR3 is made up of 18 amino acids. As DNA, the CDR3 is TGTGCCAGCAGTTTATTCCTGGGGGGACAGGGGGAAACCGGGGAGCTGTTTTTT. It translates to CASSLFLGGQGETGELFF.

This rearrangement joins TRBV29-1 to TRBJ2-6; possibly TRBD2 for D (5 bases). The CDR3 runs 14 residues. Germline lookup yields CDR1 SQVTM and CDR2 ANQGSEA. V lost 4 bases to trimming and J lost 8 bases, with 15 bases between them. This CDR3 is CSVVSGEGPNVLTF. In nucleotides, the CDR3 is TGCAGCGTTGTAAGTGGCGAGGGCCCCAACGTCCTGACTTTC.

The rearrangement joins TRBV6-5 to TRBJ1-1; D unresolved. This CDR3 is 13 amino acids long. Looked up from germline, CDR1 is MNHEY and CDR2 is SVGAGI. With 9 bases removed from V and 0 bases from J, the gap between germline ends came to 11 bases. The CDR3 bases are TGTGCCAGTCTCCCGAAGCTGAACACTGAAGCTTTCTTT. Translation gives CASLPKLNTEAFF.

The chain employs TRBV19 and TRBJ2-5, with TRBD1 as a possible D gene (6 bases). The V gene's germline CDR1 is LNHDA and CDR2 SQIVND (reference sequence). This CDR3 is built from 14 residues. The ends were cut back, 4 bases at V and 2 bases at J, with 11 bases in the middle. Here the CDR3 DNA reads TGTGCCAGTAGTAGGATCGACAGGCAAGAGACCCAGTACTTC. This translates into CASSRIDRQETQYF.

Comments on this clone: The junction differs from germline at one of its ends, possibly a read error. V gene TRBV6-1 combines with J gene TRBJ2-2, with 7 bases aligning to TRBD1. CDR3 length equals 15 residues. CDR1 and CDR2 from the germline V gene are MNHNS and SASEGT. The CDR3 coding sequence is TGTGCCAGCACTGAAGAAAGGGGGCGAACCGGGGAGCTGTTTTTT. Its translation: CASTEERGRTGELFF.

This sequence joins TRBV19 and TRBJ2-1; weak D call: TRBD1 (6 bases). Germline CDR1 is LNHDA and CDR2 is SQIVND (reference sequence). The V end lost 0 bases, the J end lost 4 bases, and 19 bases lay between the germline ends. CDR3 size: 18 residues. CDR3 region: CASSIDRPGQGVYNEQFF. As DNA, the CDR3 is TGTGCCAGTAGTATAGATCGCCCGGGACAAGGGGTTTACAATGAGCAGTTCTTC.

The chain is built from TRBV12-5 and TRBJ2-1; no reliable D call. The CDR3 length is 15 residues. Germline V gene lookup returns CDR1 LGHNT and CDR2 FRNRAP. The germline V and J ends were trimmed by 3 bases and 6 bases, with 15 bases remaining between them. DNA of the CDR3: TGTGCTAGTGGTTTTACCGACTCTCTGTTCAATGAGCAGTTCTTC. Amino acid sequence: CASGFTDSLFNEQFF.

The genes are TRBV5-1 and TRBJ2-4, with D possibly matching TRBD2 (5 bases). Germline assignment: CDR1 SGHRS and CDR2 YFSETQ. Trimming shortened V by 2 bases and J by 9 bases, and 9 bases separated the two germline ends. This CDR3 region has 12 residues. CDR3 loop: CASSFDGSIQYF. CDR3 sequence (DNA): TGCGCCAGCAGCTTTGATGGGAGCATTCAGTACTTC.

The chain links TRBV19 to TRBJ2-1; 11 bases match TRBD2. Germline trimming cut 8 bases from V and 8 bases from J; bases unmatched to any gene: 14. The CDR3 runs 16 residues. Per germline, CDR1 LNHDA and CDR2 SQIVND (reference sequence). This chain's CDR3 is CASQYQTSGIVDEQFF. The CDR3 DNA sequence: TGTGCCAGTCAATATCAGACTAGCGGGATCGTCGATGAGCAGTTCTTC.

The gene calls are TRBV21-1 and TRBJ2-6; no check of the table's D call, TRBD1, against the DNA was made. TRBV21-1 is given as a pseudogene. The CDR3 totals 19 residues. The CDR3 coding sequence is TGTGCCAGCGTTGGGACAGGGGGCGATGTTCGTGGTGGGGCCAACGTCCTGACTTTC. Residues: CASVGTGGDVRGGANVLTF.

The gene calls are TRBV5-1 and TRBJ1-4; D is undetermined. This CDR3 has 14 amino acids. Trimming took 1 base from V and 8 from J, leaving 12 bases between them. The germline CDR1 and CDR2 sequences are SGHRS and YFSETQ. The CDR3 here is CASSLSGGGEKLFF. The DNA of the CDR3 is TGCGCCAGCAGCTTGTCGGGAGGTGGGGAAAAACTGTTTTTT. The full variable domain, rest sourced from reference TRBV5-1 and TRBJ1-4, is KAGVTQTPRYLIKTRGQQVTLSCSPISGHRSVSWYQQTPGQGLQFLFEYFSETQRNKGNFPGRFSGRQFSNSRSEMNVSTLELGDSALYLCASSLSGGGEKLFFGSGTQLSVL.

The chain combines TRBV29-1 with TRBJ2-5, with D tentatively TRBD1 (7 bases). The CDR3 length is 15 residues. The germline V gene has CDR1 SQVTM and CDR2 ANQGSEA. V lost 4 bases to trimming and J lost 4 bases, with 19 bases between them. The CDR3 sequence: CSVGGSGGLGETQYF. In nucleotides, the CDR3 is TGCAGCGTTGGCGGCTCAGGGGGACTTGGAGAGACCCAGTACTTC.

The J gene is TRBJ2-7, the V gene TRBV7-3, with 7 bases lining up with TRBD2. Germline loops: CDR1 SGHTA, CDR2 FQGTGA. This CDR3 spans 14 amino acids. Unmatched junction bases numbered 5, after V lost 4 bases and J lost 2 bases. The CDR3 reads CASSSQAGPYEQYF. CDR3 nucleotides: TGTGCCAGCAGCTCGCAAGCGGGACCCTACGAGCAGTACTTC.

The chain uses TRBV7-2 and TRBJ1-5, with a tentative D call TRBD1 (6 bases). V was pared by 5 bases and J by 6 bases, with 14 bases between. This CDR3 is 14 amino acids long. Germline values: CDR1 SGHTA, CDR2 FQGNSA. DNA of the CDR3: TGTGCCAGCAGCCCTACAGGGAATTCTCAGCCCCAGCATTTT. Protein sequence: CASSPTGNSQPQHF.

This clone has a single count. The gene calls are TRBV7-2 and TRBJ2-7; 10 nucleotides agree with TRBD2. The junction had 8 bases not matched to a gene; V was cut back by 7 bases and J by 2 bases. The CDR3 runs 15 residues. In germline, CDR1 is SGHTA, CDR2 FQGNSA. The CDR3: CASTPSSGSPYEQYF. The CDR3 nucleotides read TGTGCCAGCACCCCCTCTAGCGGGAGTCCCTACGAGCAGTACTTC. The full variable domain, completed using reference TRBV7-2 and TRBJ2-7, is GAGVSQSPSNKVTEKGKDVELRCDPISGHTALYWYRQSLGQGLEFLIYFQGNSAPDKSGLPSDRFSAERTGGSVSTLTIQRTQQEDSAVYLCASTPSSGSPYEQYFGPGTRLTVT.

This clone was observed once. The DNA for the CDR3 is TGCAGCATCAGGGGAACTGGAAACACCATATATTTT. Encoded protein: CSIRGTGNTIYF. The chain couples TRBV29-1 to TRBJ1-3, with D possibly TRBD1 on 6 matching bases. V was clipped by 8 bases and J by 2 bases, with 10 bases between them. This CDR3 contains 12 residues. Germline CDR1 SQVTM, CDR2 ANQGSEA.